This T cell receptor beta chain emerged from a study of blood T cell repertoires in COVID-19. Study at large: In each case, the material was cDNA or gDNA derived from T cells, B-cell-depleted T cells, or PBMCs.

Original handling: The authors estimated nucleated cell counts from reference gene primer amplification. Libraries were prepared by immunoSEQ multiplex PCR; TCRdb keeps only in-frame clonotypes and omits some of them. The DNA gave D and trimming, while V, J and clone size come from that table. The table has hundreds of thousands of clones, 85% to 90% seen once. Sequenced: peripheral blood. The TCR originated in a man aged 18 to 30 with COVID-19, enrolled during active disease.

This CDR3 reads CAWKAGRWKETQYF. CDR3 DNA sequence: TGTGCCTGGAAGGCGGGACGGTGGAAAGAGACCCAGTACTTC. This chain uses TRBV30 with TRBJ2-5, with a weak D call TRBD2 (6 bases). Germline lookup yields CDR1 GTSNPN and CDR2 SVGIG (reference sequence). V was cut by 4 bases and J by 3 bases, with 15 bases left in between. The CDR3 extends over 14 amino acids. Full variable domain (rest looked up from reference TRBV30 and TRBJ2-5): SQTIHQWPATLVQPVGSPLSLECTVEGTSNPNLYWYRQAAGRGLQLLFYSVGIGQISSEVPQNLSASRPQDRQFILSSKKLLLSDSGFYLCAWKAGRWKETQYFGPGTRLLVL.